The entry below gives a single T cell receptor (beta chain) sequence along with its context. The clone's antigen remains unknown. Per-base quality was not reported, and no clone a single base away is much larger than it. The sample is drawn from a study of T cells in localized non-small cell lung cancer (dated by TCRdb to 2018 to 2021). Background on the whole study: The study analyzed T cell repertoires of about 230 early-stage NSCLC patients, comparing tumors and uninvolved tumor-adjacent lungs. The cohort was made up of 200 to 250 treatment-naive NSCLC patients whose localized lung tumors had been resected. The mean age of the NSCLC patients was about 64 years, with 120 to 150 men and 85 to 110 women.

Points the paper makes about the study in general: Longer overall survival was associated with higher T cell density in blood, whereas shorter survival was associated with higher clonality in adjacent lung. A median of 57 of the top 100 tumor clones turned up in the paired uninvolved adjacent lung, and 25 to 35 of those clones also ranked among the top 100 of that same adjacent lung. Uninvolved tumor-adjacent lung showed the highest T cell clonality, higher than tumor, which suggests more focused antigenic responses in the uninvolved tumor-adjacent lung. Because multi-region tumor sequencing was not performed, intratumor heterogeneity could not be ruled out. Because of the exploratory design, TCR variables were selected using unadjusted p-values without false-discovery rate correction.

The immunoSEQ Assay was used to sequence TCR beta CDR3 regions from DNA. As for the authors' bioinformatics: T cell density was computed as TCR beta template counts normalized to usable DNA estimated by amplifying housekeeping genes. Using the preseqR package, richness was estimated by extrapolating to 120,000 templates for tissue samples and 400,000 templates for PBMC samples. Clonality was taken to be one minus Pielou's evenness. Tissue-enriched TCRs were identified through differential abundance testing performed on productive amino-acid clonotypes, with a minimum total count of 5 and an alpha of 0.1. Repertoire overlap between compartments was quantified with the Jaccard Index and Morisita Overlap Index. TCR beta CDR3s were clustered by GLIPH together with public tetramer-defined viral CDR3s, and at least three viral sequences plus V-gene enrichment were required for viral motifs. TCRdb mirrors the immuneACCESS table, restricted to in-frame sequences. Some clones are absent from its copies; in checked studies, under half trace to an unresolved V gene, and the reason for the others is unknown. For V, J and clone size, that table is used; D and trimming come from the DNA. The sample table holds some 38,000 clones, of which about 92% were seen once. The biggest ten clones account for around 7% of the sample.

From cysteine to phenylalanine, the CDR3 is 12 amino acids long. Only the CDR3 region is kept as DNA, spanning 36 bases read in frame from base 1. V is cut by 4 bases and J by 1 base, and the space between the germline ends is 3 bases. CDR1 SGDLS and CDR2 YYNGEE are derived from the germline V gene. At diagnosis, peripheral blood, uninvolved tumor-adjacent lung and tumor were collected and stored as a combination of fresh-frozen and FFPE material. For TCR repertoire profiling, blood samples were analyzed in the form of peripheral blood mononuclear cells. Recombination joined TRBV9 with TRBJ2-1; the D gene cannot be named for sure. Sequenced material: peripheral blood, taken before any cancer treatment. This clonotype originated in a female donor older than 55 with stage I lung adenocarcinoma. Here the CDR3 is given as CASSPSYNEQFF. DNA sequence: TGTGCCAGCAGCCCGTCCTACAATGAGCAGTTCTTC.